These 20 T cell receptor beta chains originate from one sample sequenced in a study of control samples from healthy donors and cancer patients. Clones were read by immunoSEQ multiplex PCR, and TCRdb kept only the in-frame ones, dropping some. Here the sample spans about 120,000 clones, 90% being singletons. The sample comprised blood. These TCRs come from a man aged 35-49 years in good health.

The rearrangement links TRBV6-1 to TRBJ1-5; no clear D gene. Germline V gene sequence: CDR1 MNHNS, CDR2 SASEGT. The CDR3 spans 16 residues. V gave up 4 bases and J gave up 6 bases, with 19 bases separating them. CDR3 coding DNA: TGTGCCAGCAGTGGGGGTACGGGAGGAGCGGGTCAGCCCCAGCATTTT. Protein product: CASSGGTGGAGQPQHF.

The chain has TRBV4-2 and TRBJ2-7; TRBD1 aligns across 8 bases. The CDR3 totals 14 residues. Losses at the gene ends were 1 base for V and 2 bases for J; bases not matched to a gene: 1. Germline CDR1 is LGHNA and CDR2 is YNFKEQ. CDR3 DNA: TGTGCCAGCAGCCAAGGACAGGGGACCTACGAGCAGTACTTC. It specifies CASSQGQGTYEQYF.

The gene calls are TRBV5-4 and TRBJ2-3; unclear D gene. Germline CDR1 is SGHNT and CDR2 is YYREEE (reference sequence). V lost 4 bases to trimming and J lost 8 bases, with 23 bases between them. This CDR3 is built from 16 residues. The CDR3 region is CASSPFSIADWGTQYF. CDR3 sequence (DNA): TGTGCCAGCAGCCCATTTAGTATAGCCGACTGGGGTACGCAGTATTTT.

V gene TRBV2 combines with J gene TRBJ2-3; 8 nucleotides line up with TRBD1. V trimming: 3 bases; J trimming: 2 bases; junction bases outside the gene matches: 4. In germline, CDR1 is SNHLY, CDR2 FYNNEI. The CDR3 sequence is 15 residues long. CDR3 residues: CASSDRTGTTDTQYF. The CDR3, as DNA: TGTGCCAGCAGTGATCGGACAGGGACCACAGATACGCAGTATTTT.

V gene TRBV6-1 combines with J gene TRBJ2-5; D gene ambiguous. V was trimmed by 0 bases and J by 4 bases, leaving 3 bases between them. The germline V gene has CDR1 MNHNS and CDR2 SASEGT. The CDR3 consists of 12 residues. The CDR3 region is CASSEALETQYF. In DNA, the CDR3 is TGTGCCAGCAGTGAAGCTTTAGAGACCCAGTACTTC.

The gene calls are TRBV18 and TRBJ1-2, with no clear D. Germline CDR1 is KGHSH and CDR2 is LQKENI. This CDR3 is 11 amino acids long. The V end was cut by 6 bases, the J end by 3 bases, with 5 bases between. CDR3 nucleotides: TGTGCCAGCTCTGGGGACTATGGCTACACCTTC. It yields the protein CASSGDYGYTF.

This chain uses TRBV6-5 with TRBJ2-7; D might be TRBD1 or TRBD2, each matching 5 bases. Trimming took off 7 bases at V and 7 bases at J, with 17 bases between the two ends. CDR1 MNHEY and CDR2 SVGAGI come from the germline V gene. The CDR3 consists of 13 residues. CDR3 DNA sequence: TGTGCCAGCATTGGGACCTCCCCGGGGGAGCAGTACTTC. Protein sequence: CASIGTSPGEQYF.

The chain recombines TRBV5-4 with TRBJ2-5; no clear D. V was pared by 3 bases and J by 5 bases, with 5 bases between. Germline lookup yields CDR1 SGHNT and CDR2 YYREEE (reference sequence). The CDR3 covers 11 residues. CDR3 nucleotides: TGTGCCAGCAGCTACGATGAGACCCAGTACTTC. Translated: CASSYDETQYF.

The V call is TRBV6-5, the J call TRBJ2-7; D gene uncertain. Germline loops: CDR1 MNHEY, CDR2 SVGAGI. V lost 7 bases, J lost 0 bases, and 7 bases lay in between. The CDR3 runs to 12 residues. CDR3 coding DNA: TGTGCCAGCAAGGGCAGCTCCTACGAGCAGTACTTC. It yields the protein CASKGSSYEQYF.

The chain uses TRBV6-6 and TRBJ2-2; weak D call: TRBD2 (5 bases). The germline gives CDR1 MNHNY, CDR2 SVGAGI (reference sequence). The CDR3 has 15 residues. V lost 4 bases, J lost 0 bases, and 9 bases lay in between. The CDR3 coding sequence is TGTGCCAGCAGTTCAGCGGAAACGAACACCGGGGAGCTGTTTTTT. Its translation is CASSSAETNTGELFF.

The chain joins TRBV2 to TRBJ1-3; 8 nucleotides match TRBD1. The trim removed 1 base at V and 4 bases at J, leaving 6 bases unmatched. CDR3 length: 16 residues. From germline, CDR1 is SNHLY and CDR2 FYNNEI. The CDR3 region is CASSEVSGGVGNTIYF. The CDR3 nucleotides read TGTGCCAGCAGTGAAGTTTCAGGGGGCGTAGGAAACACCATATATTTT.

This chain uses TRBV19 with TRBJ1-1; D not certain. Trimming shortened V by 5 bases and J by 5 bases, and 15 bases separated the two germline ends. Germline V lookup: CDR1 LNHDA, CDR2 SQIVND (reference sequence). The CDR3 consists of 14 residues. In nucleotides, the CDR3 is TGTGCCAGTAGTGATCGGGAGCGTTTGACTGAAGCTTTCTTT. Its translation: CASSDRERLTEAFF.

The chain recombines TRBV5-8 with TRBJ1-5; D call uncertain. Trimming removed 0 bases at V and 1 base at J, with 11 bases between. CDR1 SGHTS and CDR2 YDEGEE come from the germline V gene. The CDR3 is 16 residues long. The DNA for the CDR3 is TGTGCCAGCAGCTTGGCCGTAAAGGCGAGCAATCAGCCCCAGCATTTT. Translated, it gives CASSLAVKASNQPQHF.

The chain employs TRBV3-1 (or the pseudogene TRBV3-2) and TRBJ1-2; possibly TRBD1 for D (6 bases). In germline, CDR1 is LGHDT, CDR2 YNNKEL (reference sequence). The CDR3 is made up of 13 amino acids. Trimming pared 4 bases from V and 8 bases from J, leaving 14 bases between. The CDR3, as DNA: TGTGCCAGCAGCCCTACAGGGATCATCGGCTACACCTTC. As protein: CASSPTGIIGYTF.

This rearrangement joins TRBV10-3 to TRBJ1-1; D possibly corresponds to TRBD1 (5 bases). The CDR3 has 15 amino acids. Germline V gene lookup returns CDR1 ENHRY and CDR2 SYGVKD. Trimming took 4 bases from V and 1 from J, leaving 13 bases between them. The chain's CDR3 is CAISVPRGENTEAFF. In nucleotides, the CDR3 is TGTGCCATCAGTGTCCCGAGGGGTGAGAACACTGAAGCTTTCTTT.

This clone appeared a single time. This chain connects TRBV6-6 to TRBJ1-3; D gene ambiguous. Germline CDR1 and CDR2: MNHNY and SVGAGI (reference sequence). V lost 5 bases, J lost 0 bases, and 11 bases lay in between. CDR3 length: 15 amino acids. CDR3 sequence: CASSTFRGSGNTIYF. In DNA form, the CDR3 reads TGTGCCAGCAGTACGTTCCGCGGCTCTGGAAACACCATATATTTT.

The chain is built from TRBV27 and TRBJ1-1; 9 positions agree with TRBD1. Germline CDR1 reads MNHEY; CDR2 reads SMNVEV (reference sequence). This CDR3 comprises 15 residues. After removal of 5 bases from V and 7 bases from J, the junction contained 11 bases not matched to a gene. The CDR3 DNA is TGTGCCAGCAGTGGGACAGGGAGGGGCAGAATTGAAGCTTTCTTT. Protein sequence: CASSGTGRGRIEAFF.

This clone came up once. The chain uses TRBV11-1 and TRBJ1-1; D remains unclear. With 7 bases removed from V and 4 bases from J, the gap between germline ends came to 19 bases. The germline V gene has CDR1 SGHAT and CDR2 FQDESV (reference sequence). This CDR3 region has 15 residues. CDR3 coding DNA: TGTGCCAGCACCCTACGGCCCTCGGGGTCCACTGAAGCTTTCTTT. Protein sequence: CASTLRPSGSTEAFF.

The CDR3 loop is CASSEGLAGSTDTQYF. As DNA, the CDR3 is TGTGCCAGTAGTGAGGGACTAGCGGGGAGCACAGATACGCAGTATTTT. The rearrangement uses TRBV19 and TRBJ2-3, with TRBD2 matching 13 bases. The ends lost 5 bases at V and 0 bases at J; junction bases unmatched: 2. This CDR3 contains 16 residues. The germline CDR1 and CDR2 sequences are LNHDA and SQIVND (reference sequence).

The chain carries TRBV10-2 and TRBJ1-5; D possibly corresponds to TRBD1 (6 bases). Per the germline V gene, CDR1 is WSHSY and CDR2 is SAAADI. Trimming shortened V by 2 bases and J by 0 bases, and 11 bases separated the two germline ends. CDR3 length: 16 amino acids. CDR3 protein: CASSEGWGHSNQPQHF. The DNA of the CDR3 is TGCGCCAGCAGTGAGGGGTGGGGGCATAGCAATCAGCCCCAGCATTTT.